This T cell receptor beta chain was sequenced for a study of cytomegalovirus exposure and HLA in healthy donors. Findings and limits, study-wide: Published work reported that the classifier diagnosed cytomegalovirus status with high specificity and sensitivity.

About this clone: The antigen remains unidentified.

Generated by immunoSEQ multiplex PCR, the TCRdb table keeps only in-frame clones and is missing some. The table lists some 90,000 clones, approximately 96% of them singletons. The sequencing sample was made of PBMCs. This clonotype was sampled from a young man in good health and CMV-seronegative.

The CDR3 here is CASRRTLPGTQYF. CDR3 coding DNA: TGTGCCAGCAGACGGACATTGCCTGGGACCCAGTACTTC. This rearrangement joins TRBV6-5 to TRBJ2-5, with D perhaps matching TRBD1 (5 bases). CDR1 is MNHEY, CDR2 SVGAGI, per germline. V was trimmed by 6 bases and J by 7 bases, leaving 15 bases between them. The CDR3 consists of 13 residues.